This T cell receptor beta chain originates from a study of blood T cell repertoires in COVID-19. Original analysis: How many nucleated cells were present was estimated from reference gene primer amplification. TCRdb's table, derived via immunoSEQ multiplex PCR, lists solely in-frame clones and lacks some. For V, J and clone size, that table is used; D and trimming come from the DNA. The table records a few hundred thousand clones, 85% of them present only once. Material for sequencing was peripheral blood. The TCR comes from a woman between 18 and 30 years old with acute or convalescent COVID-19.

CDR3 in DNA: TGTGCCAGCAGCTCTAGTACAGGGCTTGAGCAGTTCTTC. Its translation is CASSSSTGLEQFF. The rearrangement links TRBV7-8 to TRBJ2-1, with D perhaps TRBD1 (6 bases). Germline-derived CDR1 and CDR2 are SGHVS and FQNEAQ. V dropped 4 bases and J dropped 9 bases, with 13 bases sitting between them. The length of the CDR3 is 13 residues.